This TCR beta chain comes out of a study of cytomegalovirus exposure and HLA in healthy donors (dated by TCRdb to the late 2010s). In terms of the full investigation: According to an earlier analysis of 450 to 650 of the donors, some 180 million T cells yielded over 90 million unique TCR beta sequences and 276 Gb of sequence data. To predict cytomegalovirus infection status, the study combined high-throughput TCR immunosequencing, statistical association of individual TCRs with disease status, and machine learning. Besides the first cohort of 666 subjects, a separate validation cohort made up of over 100 different subjects was used. Typing coverage differed by locus: A, B, C, DRB1 and DQB1 were typed in roughly 620-640 donors, DQA1 in 522, DPA1 in roughly 590, and DPB1 in 450 to 480. All discovery cohort repertoires had been generated using a single sequencing platform. Donor age, sex, ethnicity and CMV serostatus were compiled alongside the repertoire data. Of the roughly 410 genotyped donors, over 80% were placed in the genetic ancestry cluster associated with self-reported Caucasian donors. HLA typing covered class I and class II loci at four-digit resolution. Using immunosequencing, the study profiled T cell repertoires from 550 to 750 subjects and related those repertoires to cytomegalovirus serostatus. Roughly 5 DR-DQ haplotypes were handled as single units for association and clustering, since linkage in the cohort was strong. In a later analysis, previously published TCR beta repertoires from hundreds of donors were re-analyzed and high-resolution HLA genotyping was added so that TCR occurrence patterns could be studied. The study aimed to test whether signatures of past pathogen exposure could be identified by cataloging public T cell receptors. An earlier analysis of 450 to 750 of the donors used high-throughput TCR beta sequencing to judge whether each TCR beta V gene segment behaved as functional or pseudogenic. In a later genetic analysis, genome-wide SNP genotypes for about three fifths of the roughly 670 donors were used, and that subset was treated as a discovery cohort. Rather than using new phenotypic data, the later analysis identified candidate immune exposures from TCR beta sequences and from how often those sequences occurred across donors. Across around 400 genotyped donors of the cohort, an average of roughly 250,000 unique TCR beta nucleotide sequences per donor were sequenced, and approximately 17% of those sequences were non-productive. An early release that covered several hundred HLA-typed donors contained approximately 300 gigabases of sequencing data and roughly 84 million unique TCR sequences.

Looking up the germline V gene yields CDR1 SGHTA and CDR2 FQGTGA. The germline V end is reduced by 3 bases and the J end by 1 base; junction bases left unmatched: 0. The CDR3 starts with the cysteine, ends with the phenylalanine, and has 15 residues. Left in the record is the CDR3 DNA by itself, 45 bases read in frame from the first base. Broad study findings and their caveats: In a later analysis, the rate of TCR association differed among HLA loci, with DRB1 alleles having the most associated TCRs and HLA-C alleles having the fewest. For the cohort, immune exposure information was limited to CMV serostatus. The classifier was reported to diagnose cytomegalovirus status with high specificity and sensitivity in both the original cohort and the validation cohort. When HLA alleles, especially DR and DQ, strongly co-occurred, attributing TCR associations to individual alleles was difficult. The sequencing pipeline was judged likely to have produced a cluster of highly shared sequence variants as a technical artifact. In a later analysis, HLA-associated TCR beta chains were found to be more clonally expanded and to have lower generation probabilities than equally common non-associated chains. According to a later analysis, most CMV-associated TCR beta chains appeared to be HLA-restricted, and the HLA associations seemed to be driven largely by CMV exposure. While some public TCRs were present in many individuals, most TCR sequences turned up only very rarely across donors. Only TCR beta chains were sequenced in this cohort, and the absence of alpha or paired-chain data limited detectable features. In an earlier analysis of some 640 of the donors, most TCR beta V segments were observed in productive rearrangements about 90% or about 30% of the time, broadly matching IMGT annotations. The presence/absence analyses assumed that sequencing depth was roughly uniform across donors, and that assumption may not be true. Because counts were too low, seventeen rarely observed V segments, including chromosome 9 orphons, were excluded from the earlier analysis of 587 of the donors. Specific HLA alleles were associated with 18,000 or so TCR beta sequences at a false discovery rate of 0.05 in a later analysis. Because some donors lacked HLA typing at each locus, the association tests relied only on the typed subset. In vitro tests confirmed that a few of the cytomegalovirus-associated TCR beta chains recognize cytomegalovirus antigens. The authors suggested that the approach could potentially be generalized to other disease states and immunological phenotypes. An association between a missense DCLRE1C variant and V-gene and J-gene trimming of TCR beta chains was found in a later genetic analysis and replicated in an independent cohort. A further reported finding was that TCR beta sequences accurately predicted the HLA-A and HLA-B alleles for most subjects in the first cohort. The study gave a list of roughly 150 TCR beta chains associated with cytomegalovirus. Compared with the roughly 710-donor mean, donors in an Asian-associated ancestry cluster had fewer N-insertions in productive TCRs, according to a later genetic analysis. Linkage disequilibrium might explain the correlated functional status among segregating V segments, but an unknown experimental factor could not be excluded. Because the 87-base-pair reads could not distinguish some IMGT-functional V segments, including TRBV6-2 and TRBV6-3, those segments were excluded. A later analysis reported that several top co-occurrence clusters appeared linked to parvovirus B19, influenza, CMV and Epstein-Barr virus.

The cohort comprised some 730 healthy bone marrow donors. All cohort members were sampled while nominally healthy, although unrecorded immune exposures were likely present. The donor was CMV seronegative and was included in the group of under 450 seronegative cohort members. Each donor provided a peripheral blood sample, and peripheral blood mononuclear cells were used for TCR beta sequencing. Genomic DNA was extracted from the blood cell samples with the Qiagen DNeasy Blood Extraction Kit. Regarding this clone: The antigen this receptor binds is unknown. The input lacks base qualities; no much larger clone sits a single base away.

Libraries were built with the immunoSEQ multiplex PCR assay. A mixture of 60 forward primers for TCR Vbeta segments and 13 reverse primers for TCR Jbeta segments was used in the multiplex PCR. The CDR3 region of rearranged TCR beta genes was amplified from genomic DNA by a multiplex PCR assay. The amplified TCR beta libraries were sequenced on the Illumina HiSeq System as 87-base-pair reads. In the authors' own workflow: In a later analysis, tens of millions of unique TCR beta chains were counted across the approximately 640 repertoires, and approximately 11 million of these chains were shared by at least two donors. To remove PCR and sequencing errors, raw reads were error-corrected and collapsed into unique sequences using a nearest-neighbor algorithm that merged closely related sequences. To assign V, D and J gene segments, CDR3 sequences were aligned to IMGT reference sequences. Each retained sequence needed at least a six-nucleotide match to both a V gene segment and a J gene segment. Rearrangements were classified as productive when the CDR3 lacked stop codons and remained in frame with V and J, and all other rearrangements were classified as non-productive. Following IMGT convention, CDR3 was defined as the stretch from the second conserved V-encoded cysteine to the conserved J-encoded phenylalanine. In an earlier analysis of 587 of the donors, sequences lacking an unambiguous match to a single V gene segment were excluded. An earlier analysis of under 750 of the donors called V segments functional above 56.7% productive rearrangements and segregating when the between-donor standard deviation exceeded 5%. A statistical classification framework was built for diagnosing cytomegalovirus status from the catalog of TCR beta chain sequences. In a later analysis, V and J genes were assigned by comparing TCR nucleotide sequences against IMGT/GENE-DB human TR gene sequences. The TCRdist pipeline was used in a later analysis to assign CDR3 sequences and most-parsimonious VDJ recombination scenarios. In a later analysis, every TCR beta chain was defined by the combination of its CDR3 amino acid sequence and its V-gene family, and reads without a unique V-gene family were dropped. In a later analysis, 550 to 650 highly shared, low-generation-probability nucleotide sequences were removed to address suspected cross-contamination and a sequencing artifact. In a later analysis, a clonal expansion index for each public chain was calculated from normalized within-repertoire ranks of inferred template counts. In a later analysis, generation probabilities were computed with a VDJ recombination model fitted to out-of-frame rearrangements, and the resulting probabilities were checked against IGoR. In a later analysis, TCR-TCR, TCR-HLA and TCR-CMV co-occurrence was scored with hypergeometric tests, and a repertoire-size bias correction was applied to TCR pairs. False discovery rates were estimated in a later analysis by permuting HLA or CMV assignments 20 times. In a later analysis, co-occurring TCRs were grouped using DBSCAN, with TCRdist sequence similarity added in when clustering inside HLA-allele-positive subsets. Repertoires with fewer than 30,000 or more than 120,000 public chains, plus five repertoires with anomalous nucleotide sharing, were excluded from co-occurrence clustering. In TCRdb, the immuneACCESS table is reduced to in-frame sequences with V and J assigned. These tables do not hold every clone; where another copy was compared, an unresolved V gene accounts for under half, and the others remain unexplained. Clonal size and the V and J genes are those of that table, whereas D and trimming came from the DNA. This sample gives 140,000 or so clones in total; about 75% of them show up just once. Less than 2% of the sample goes to the ten largest clones.

The sample was PBMCs. This TCR came from a woman aged 25-40 years in good health and CMV-seronegative. Recombination linked TRBV7-3 to TRBJ2-2, and TRBD1 aligns with 9 junction nucleotides. The CDR3 reads CASSLTGGNTGELFF. The sequenced DNA is TGTGCCAGCAGCTTGACAGGGGGGAACACCGGGGAGCTGTTTTTT.